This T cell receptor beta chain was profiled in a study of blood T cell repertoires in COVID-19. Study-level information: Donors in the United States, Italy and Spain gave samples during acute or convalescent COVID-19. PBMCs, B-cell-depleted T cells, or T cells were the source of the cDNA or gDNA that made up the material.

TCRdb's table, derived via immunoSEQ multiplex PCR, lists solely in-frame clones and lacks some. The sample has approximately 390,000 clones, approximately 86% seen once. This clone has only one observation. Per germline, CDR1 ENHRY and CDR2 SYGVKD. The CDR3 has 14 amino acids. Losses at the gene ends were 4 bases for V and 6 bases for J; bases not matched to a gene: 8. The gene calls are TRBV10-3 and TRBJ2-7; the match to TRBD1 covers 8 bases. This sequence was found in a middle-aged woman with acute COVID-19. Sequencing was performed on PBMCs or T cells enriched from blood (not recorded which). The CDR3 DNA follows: TGTGCCATCAGTGGCCGGGCAGGGGGCGGCGAGCAGTACTTC. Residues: CAISGRAGGGEQYF.